The source of this TCR beta chain is a study of T cells after yellow fever vaccination. The wider study: SMART-Seq v4 Ultra Low Input prepared libraries from low-cell fractions.

This clonotype came up many times. Its antigen is unidentified. V was trimmed by 5 bases and J by 6 bases, leaving 12 bases between them. The CDR3 has 13 residues. Study conclusions and caveats: Abundant clonotypes (contaminants from the bulk population) could be present in FACS-sorted repertoires.

UMIs were added to TCR cDNA along with a universal primer site when it was made by 5'RACE template switching. TCRdb fed the 5' RACE reads into MiXCR, producing one record per CDR3 protein. The sample consists of under 150,000 distinct CDR3 sequences, over 7% of them appearing once. The sample here was CD4+ T cells sorted from PBMCs, taken 5 days after the yellow fever booster vaccination. This chain connects TRBV12-3 or TRBV12-4 to TRBJ2-3; possible D gene TRBD1, 5 bases. The clonotype comes from a man aged 30-40 years who received the YFV17D yellow fever vaccine. CDR3: CASSLRVADTQYF. The CDR3, as DNA: TGTGCCAGCAGTCTCAGGGTGGCGGATACGCAGTATTTT.